This TCR beta chain was found in a study of blood T cell repertoires in COVID-19. About the study: Acute and convalescent COVID-19 specimens originated in the United States, Italy and Spain.

Profiling relied on immunoSEQ multiplex PCR, and the TCRdb table lists in-frame clones only, not all of them. Of roughly 230,000 clones listed, about four fifths are singletons. The sequencing sample was made of peripheral blood. The clonotype was recovered from a woman over 75 with acute or convalescent COVID-19.

CDR3 loop: CAGKRGVSTDTQYF. In DNA form, the CDR3 reads TGTGCCGGCAAGCGGGGGGTAAGCACAGATACGCAGTATTTT. The rearrangement links TRBV2 to TRBJ2-3; TRBD2 matches at 9 bases. The CDR3 runs 14 residues. Germline trimming cut 11 bases from V and 0 bases from J; bases unmatched to any gene: 6. Per the germline V gene, CDR1 is SNHLY and CDR2 is FYNNEI.